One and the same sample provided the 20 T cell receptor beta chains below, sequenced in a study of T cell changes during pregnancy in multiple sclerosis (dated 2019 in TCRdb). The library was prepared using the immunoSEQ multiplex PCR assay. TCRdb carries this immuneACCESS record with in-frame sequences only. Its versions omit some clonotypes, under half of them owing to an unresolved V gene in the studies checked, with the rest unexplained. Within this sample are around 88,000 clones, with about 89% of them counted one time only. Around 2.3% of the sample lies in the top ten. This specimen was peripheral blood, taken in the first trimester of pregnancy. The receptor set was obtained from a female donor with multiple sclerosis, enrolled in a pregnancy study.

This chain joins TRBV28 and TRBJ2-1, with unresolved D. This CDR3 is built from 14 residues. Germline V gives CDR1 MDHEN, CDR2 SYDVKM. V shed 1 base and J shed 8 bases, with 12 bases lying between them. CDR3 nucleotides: TGTGCCAGCAGTTTATTTACCGCACTCTATGAGCAGTTCTTC. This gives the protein CASSLFTALYEQFF.

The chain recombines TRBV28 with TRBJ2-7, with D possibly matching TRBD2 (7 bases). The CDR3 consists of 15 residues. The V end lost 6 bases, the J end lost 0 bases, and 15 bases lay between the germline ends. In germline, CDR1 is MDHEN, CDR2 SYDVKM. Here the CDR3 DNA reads TGTGCCAGCAGCCATGGGGGGGCCATCTCCTACGAGCAGTACTTC. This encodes CASSHGGAISYEQYF.

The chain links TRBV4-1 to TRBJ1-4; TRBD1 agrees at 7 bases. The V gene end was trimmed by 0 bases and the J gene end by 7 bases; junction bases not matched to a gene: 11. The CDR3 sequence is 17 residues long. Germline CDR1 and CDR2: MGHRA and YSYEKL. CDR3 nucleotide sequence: TGCGCCAGCAGCCAAGATAGAACAGGGGATGGGCGTGAAAAACTGTTTTTT. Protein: CASSQDRTGDGREKLFF.

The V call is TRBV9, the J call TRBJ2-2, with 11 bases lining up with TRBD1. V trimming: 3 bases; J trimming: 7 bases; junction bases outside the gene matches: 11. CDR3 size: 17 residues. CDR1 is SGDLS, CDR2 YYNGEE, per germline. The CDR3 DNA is TGTGCCAGCAGCGAACGCCGGACAGGGGGCGCGAGCGGGGAGCTGTTTTTT. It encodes CASSERRTGGASGELFF.

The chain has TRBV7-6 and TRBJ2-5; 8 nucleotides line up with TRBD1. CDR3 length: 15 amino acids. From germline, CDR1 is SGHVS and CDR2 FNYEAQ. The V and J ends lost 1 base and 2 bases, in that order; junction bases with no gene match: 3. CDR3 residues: CASSLGQGRQETQYF. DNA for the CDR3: TGTGCCAGCAGCTTAGGACAGGGGAGGCAAGAGACCCAGTACTTC.

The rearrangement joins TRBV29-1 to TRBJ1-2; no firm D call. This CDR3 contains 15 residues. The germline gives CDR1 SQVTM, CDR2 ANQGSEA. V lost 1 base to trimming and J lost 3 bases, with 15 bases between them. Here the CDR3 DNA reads TGCAGCGTTGAAGGGCGGCCTCCCTGGGACTATGGCTACACCTTC. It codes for CSVEGRPPWDYGYTF.

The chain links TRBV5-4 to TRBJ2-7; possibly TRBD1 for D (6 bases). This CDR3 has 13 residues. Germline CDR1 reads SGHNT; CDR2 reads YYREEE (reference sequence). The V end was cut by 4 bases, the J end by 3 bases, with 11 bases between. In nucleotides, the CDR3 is TGTGCCAGCAGCGGGGACATCTACTACGAGCAGTACTTC. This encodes CASSGDIYYEQYF.

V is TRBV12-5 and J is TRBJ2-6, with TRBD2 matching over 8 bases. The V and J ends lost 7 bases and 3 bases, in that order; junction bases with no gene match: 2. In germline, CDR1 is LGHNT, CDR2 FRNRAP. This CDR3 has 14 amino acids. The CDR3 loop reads CASARGGGANVLTF. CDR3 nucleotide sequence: TGTGCTAGTGCTCGGGGGGGTGGGGCCAACGTCCTGACTTTC.

This CDR3 is CASSRGQSPQETQYF. The CDR3 nucleotides are TGTGCCAGTAGTAGGGGACAGTCGCCTCAAGAGACCCAGTACTTC. V usage is TRBV19 and J usage is TRBJ2-5; 7 bases line up with TRBD1. J was trimmed by 2 bases and V by 4 bases; bases with no gene match: 7. The CDR3 is 15 amino acids. Germline V gene lookup returns CDR1 LNHDA and CDR2 SQIVND (reference sequence).

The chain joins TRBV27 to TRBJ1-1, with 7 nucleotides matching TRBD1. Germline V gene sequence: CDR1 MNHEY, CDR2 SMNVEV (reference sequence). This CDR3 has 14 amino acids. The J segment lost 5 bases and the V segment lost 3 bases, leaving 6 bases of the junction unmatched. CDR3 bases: TGTGCCAGCAGTTTTGACAGGGAGGTGACTGAAGCTTTCTTT. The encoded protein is CASSFDREVTEAFF.

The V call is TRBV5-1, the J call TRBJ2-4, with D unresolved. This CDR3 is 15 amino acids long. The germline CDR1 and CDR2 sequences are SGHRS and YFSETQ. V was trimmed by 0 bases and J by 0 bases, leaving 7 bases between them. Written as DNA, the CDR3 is TGCGCCAGCAGCTTGGGTCCCATAGCCAAAAACATTCAGTACTTC. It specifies CASSLGPIAKNIQYF.

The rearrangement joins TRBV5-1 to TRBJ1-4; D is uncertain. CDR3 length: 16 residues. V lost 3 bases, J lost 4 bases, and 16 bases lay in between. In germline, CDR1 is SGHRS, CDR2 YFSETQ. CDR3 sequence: CASSSQVVSNNEKLFF. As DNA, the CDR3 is TGCGCCAGCAGCTCCCAGGTGGTTAGTAATAATGAAAAACTGTTTTTT.

CDR3 region: CASSQFSSGRNTGELFF. Here the CDR3 DNA reads TGTGCCAGCAGCCAATTTTCTAGCGGGAGGAACACCGGGGAGCTGTTTTTT. The chain carries TRBV4-2 and TRBJ2-2; 10 positions agree with TRBD2. Trimming removed 2 bases from V and 1 base from J; junction bases left unmatched: 4. Germline CDR1 and CDR2: LGHNA and YNFKEQ. The CDR3 loop spans 17 amino acids.

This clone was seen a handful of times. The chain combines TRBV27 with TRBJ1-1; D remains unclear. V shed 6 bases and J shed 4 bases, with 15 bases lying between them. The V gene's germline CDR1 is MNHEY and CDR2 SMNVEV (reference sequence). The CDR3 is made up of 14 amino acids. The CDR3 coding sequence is TGTGCCAGCAGGGGCCGGGTTGGAGGCACTGAAGCTTTCTTT. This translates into CASRGRVGGTEAFF.

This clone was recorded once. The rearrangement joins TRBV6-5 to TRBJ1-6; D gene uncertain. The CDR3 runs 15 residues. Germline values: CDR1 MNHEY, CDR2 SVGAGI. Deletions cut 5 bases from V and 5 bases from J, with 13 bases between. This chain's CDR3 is CASSALAAHNSPLHF. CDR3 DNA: TGTGCCAGCAGTGCTCTCGCGGCCCATAATTCACCCCTCCACTTT.

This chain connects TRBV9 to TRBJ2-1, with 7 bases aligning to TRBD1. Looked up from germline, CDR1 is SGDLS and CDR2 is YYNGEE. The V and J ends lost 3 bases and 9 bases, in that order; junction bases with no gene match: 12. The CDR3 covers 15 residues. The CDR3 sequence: CASSASGQASGEQFF. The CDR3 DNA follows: TGTGCCAGCAGCGCCTCAGGACAGGCCTCGGGTGAGCAGTTCTTC.

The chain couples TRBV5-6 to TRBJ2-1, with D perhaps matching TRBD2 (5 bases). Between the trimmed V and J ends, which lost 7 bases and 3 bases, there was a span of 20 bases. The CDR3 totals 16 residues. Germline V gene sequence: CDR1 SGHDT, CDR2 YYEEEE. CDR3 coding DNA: TGTGCCAGCCAGGCGGGCCAAACCCTCTTCTACAATGAGCAGTTCTTC. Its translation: CASQAGQTLFYNEQFF.

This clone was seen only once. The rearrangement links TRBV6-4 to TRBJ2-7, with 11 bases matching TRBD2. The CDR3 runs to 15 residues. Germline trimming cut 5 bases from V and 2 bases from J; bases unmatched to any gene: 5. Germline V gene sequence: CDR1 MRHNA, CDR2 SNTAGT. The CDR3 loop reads CASSLLAGGTYEQYF. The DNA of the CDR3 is TGTGCCAGCAGTTTGCTAGCGGGGGGAACCTACGAGCAGTACTTC.

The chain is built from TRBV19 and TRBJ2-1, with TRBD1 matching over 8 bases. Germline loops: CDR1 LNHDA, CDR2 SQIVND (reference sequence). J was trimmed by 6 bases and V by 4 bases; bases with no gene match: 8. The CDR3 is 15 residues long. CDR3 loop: CASSRRQGIFNEQFF. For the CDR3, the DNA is TGTGCCAGTAGTAGGCGACAGGGGATTTTCAATGAGCAGTTCTTC.

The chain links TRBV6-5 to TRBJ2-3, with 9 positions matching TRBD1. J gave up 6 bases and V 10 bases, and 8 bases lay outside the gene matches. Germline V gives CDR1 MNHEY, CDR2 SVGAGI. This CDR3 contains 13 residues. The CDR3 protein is CATHGTGRDTQYF. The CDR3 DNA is TGTGCCACCCATGGGACAGGGAGGGATACGCAGTATTTT.